The 5 T cell receptor beta chains below all came from one sample that was sequenced in a study of blood T cell repertoires in COVID-19. The method was immunoSEQ multiplex PCR; TCRdb's version includes in-frame clones alone and lacks a portion of them. Seen here are fewer than 200,000 clones, almost 80% observed once, and the top ten hold 26%. Sequencing input: peripheral blood. Every receptor here comes from a woman aged 65 to 85 with acute or convalescent COVID-19.

This clone has just a few counts. The chain is built from TRBV4-2 and TRBJ1-2, with 7 positions matching TRBD1. Germline-derived CDR1 and CDR2 are LGHNA and YNFKEQ. The ends lost 1 base at V and 8 bases at J; junction bases unmatched: 10. The CDR3 has 15 residues. This CDR3 is CASSQGVRGQGGYTF. As DNA, the CDR3 is TGTGCCAGCAGCCAAGGGGTTAGGGGGCAGGGGGGCTACACCTTC.

The chain joins TRBV10-3 to TRBJ2-2; the match to TRBD2 covers 9 bases. CDR1 and CDR2 (germline): ENHRY, SYGVKD. This CDR3 region has 16 residues. V shed 10 bases, J shed 2 bases, and the junction held 11 bases outside the gene matches. The CDR3, as DNA: TGTGCCACAAAGACTAGCGGCTTTTTAAACACCGGGGAGCTGTTTTTT. It translates to CATKTSGFLNTGELFF.

The chain recombines TRBV5-6 with TRBJ2-2; 14 bases are a match to TRBD2. This CDR3 has 17 amino acids. Germline V gives CDR1 SGHDT, CDR2 YYEEEE. Trimming removed 4 bases from V and 7 bases from J; junction bases left unmatched: 9. The DNA for the CDR3 is TGTGCCAGCAGCCTGGCGGGACTAGCGGGAGTCAGCGGGGAGCTGTTTTTT. Translating gives CASSLAGLAGVSGELFF.

The chain has TRBV27 and TRBJ2-5, with 11 bases identical to TRBD2. Trimming removed 6 bases from V and 7 bases from J; junction bases left unmatched: 13. The CDR3 totals 16 residues. Looked up from germline, CDR1 is MNHEY and CDR2 is SMNVEV (reference sequence). CDR3 nucleotides: TGTGCCAGCAGAATGGCCGGGACTAGCGGAGGGGGGACCCAGTACTTC. Translating it yields CASRMAGTSGGGTQYF.

This chain uses TRBV5-5 with TRBJ2-1; TRBD2 matches at 10 bases. Germline V lookup: CDR1 SGHKS, CDR2 YYEKEE (reference sequence). After removal of 4 bases from V and 7 bases from J, the junction contained 5 bases not matched to a gene. This CDR3 has 14 residues. Written as DNA, the CDR3 is TGTGCCAGCAGCGACCCTAGCGGGAGTAATGAGCAGTTCTTC. Translated, it gives CASSDPSGSNEQFF.